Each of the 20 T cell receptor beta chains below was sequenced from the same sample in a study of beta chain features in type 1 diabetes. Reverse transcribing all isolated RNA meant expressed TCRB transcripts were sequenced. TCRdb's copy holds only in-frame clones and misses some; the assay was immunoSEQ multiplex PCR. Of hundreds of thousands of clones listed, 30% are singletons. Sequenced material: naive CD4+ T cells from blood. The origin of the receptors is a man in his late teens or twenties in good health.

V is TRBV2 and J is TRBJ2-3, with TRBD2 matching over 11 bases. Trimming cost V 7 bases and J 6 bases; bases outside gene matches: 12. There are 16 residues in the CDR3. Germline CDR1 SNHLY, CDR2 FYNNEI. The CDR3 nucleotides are TGTGCCAGCACGCCGGGTAGCGGGAGGGCCCACGATACGCAGTATTTT. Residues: CASTPGSGRAHDTQYF. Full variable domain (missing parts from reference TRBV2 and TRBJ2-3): EPEVTQTPSHQVTQMGQEVILRCVPISNHLYFYWYRQILGQKVEFLVSFYNNEISEKSEIFDDQFSVERPDGSNFTLKIRSTKLEDSAMYFCASTPGSGRAHDTQYFGPGTRLTVL.

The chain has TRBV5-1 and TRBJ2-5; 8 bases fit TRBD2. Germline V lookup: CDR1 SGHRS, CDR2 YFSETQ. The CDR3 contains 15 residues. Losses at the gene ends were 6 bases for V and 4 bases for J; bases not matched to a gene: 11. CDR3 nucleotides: TGCGCCAGCACATCCGGGACTAGGGGTGCAGAGACCCAGTACTTC. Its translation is CASTSGTRGAETQYF.

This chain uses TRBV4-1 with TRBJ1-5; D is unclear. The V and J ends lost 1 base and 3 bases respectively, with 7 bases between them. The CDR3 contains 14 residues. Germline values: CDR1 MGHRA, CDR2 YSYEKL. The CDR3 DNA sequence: TGCGCCAGCAGCCAAGGCGACGTCAATCAGCCCCAGCATTTT. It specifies CASSQGDVNQPQHF.

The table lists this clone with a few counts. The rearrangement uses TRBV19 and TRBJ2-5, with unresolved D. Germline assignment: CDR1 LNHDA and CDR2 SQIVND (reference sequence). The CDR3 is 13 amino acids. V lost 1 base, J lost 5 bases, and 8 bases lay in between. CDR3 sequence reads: CASSIGIRETQYF. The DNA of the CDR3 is TGTGCCAGTAGTATAGGGATTCGGGAGACCCAGTACTTC. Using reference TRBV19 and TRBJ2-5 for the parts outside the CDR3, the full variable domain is DGGITQSPKYLFRKEGQNVTLSCEQNLNHDAMYWYRQDPGQGLRLIYYSQIVNDFQKGDIAEGYSVSREKKESFPLTVTSAQKNPTAFYLCASSIGIRETQYFGPGTRLLVL.

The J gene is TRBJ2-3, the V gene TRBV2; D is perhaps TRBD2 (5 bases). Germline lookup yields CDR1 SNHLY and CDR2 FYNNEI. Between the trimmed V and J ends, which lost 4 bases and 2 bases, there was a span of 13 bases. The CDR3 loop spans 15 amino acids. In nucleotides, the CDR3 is TGTGCCAGCAGTGTGAGCGGAACCTTCACAGATACGCAGTATTTT. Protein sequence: CASSVSGTFTDTQYF.

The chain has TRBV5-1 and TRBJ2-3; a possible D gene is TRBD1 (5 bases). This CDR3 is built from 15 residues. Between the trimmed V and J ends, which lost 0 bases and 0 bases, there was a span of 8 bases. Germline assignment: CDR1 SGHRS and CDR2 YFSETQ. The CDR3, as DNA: TGCGCCAGCAGCTTGGAGCCAGGGAGCACAGATACGCAGTATTTT. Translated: CASSLEPGSTDTQYF.

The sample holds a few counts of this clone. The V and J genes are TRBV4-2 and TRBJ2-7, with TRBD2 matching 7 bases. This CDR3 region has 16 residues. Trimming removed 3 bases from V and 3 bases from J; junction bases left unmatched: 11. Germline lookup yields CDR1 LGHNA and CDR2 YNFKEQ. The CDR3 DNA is TGTGCCAGCAGCCACGCTCTAGCGGCAGACCTCTACGAGCAGTACTTC. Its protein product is CASSHALAADLYEQYF.

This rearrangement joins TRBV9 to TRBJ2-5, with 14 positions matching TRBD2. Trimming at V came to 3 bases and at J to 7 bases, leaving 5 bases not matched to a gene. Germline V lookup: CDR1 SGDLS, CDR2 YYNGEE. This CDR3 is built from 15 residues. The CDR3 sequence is CASSAGLAGEGTQYF. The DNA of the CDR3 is TGTGCCAGCAGCGCGGGACTAGCGGGAGAGGGGACCCAGTACTTC.

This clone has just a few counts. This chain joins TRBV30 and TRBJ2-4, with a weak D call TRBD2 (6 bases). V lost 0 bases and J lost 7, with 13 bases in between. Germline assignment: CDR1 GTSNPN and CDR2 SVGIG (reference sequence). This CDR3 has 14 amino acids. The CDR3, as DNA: TGTGCCTGGAGTGTAAGGGCTAGCGTGAACATTCAGTACTTC. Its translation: CAWSVRASVNIQYF.

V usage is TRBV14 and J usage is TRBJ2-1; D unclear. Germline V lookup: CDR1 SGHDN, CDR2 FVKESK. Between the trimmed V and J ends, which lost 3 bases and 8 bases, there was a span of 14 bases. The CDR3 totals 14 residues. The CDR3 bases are TGTGCCAGCAGCCAGGTCGGGTCTTTATATGAGCAGTTCTTC. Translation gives CASSQVGSLYEQFF. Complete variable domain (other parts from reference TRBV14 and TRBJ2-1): EAGVTQFPSHSVIEKGQTVTLRCDPISGHDNLYWYRRVMGKEIKFLLHFVKESKQDESGMPNNRFLAERTGGTYSTLKVQPAELEDSGVYFCASSQVGSLYEQFFGPGTRLTVL.

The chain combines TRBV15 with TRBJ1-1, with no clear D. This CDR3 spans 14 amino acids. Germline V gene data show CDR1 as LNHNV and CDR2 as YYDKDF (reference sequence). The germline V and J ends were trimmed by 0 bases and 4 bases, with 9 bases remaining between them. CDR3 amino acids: CATSRDLLGTEAFF. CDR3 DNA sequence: TGTGCCACCAGCAGAGATCTTCTTGGCACTGAAGCTTTCTTT.

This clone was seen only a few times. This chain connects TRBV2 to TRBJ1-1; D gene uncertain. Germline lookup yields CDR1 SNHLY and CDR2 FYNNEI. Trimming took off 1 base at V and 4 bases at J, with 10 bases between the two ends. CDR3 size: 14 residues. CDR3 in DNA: TGTGCCAGCAGTGAAGTACCGGGCCTCACTGAAGCTTTCTTT. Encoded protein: CASSEVPGLTEAFF.

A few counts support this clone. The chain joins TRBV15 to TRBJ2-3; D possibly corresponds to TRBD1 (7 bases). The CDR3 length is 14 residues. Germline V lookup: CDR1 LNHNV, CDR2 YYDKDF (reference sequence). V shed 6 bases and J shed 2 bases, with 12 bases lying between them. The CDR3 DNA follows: TGTGCCACCAGGCGGGACAGTACCACAGATACGCAGTATTTT. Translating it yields CATRRDSTTDTQYF.

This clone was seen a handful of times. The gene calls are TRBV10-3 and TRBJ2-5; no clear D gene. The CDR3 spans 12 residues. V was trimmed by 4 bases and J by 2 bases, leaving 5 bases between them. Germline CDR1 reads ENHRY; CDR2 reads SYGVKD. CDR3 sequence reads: CAISGPQETQYF. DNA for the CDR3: TGTGCCATCAGTGGACCACAAGAGACCCAGTACTTC.

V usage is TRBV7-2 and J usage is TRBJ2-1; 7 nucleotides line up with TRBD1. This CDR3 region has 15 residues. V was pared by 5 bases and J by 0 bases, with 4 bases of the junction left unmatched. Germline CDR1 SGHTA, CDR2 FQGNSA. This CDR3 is CASSQGQASYNEQFF. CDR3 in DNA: TGTGCCAGCAGCCAAGGACAGGCCTCCTACAATGAGCAGTTCTTC.

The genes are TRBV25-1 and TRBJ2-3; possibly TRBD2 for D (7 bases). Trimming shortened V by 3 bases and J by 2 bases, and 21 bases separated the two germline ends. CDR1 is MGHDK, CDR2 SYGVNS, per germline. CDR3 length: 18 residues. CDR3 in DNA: TGTGCCAGCAGTGACCAATCCGGAGGGGGGGCCTACACAGATACGCAGTATTTT. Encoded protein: CASSDQSGGGAYTDTQYF.

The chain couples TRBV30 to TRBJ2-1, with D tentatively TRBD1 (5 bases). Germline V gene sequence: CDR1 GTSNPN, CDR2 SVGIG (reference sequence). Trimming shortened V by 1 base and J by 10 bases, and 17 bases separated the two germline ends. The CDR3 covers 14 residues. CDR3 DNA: TGTGCCTGGAGTGGGGGCCCGCTCCGTGGAGAGCAGTTCTTC. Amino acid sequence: CAWSGGPLRGEQFF.

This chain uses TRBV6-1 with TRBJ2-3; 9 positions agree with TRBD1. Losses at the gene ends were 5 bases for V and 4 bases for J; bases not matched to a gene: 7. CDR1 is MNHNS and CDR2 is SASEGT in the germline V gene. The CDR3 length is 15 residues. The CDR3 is CASSTGTGWADTQYF. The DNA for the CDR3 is TGTGCCAGCAGTACCGGGACAGGGTGGGCAGATACGCAGTATTTT.

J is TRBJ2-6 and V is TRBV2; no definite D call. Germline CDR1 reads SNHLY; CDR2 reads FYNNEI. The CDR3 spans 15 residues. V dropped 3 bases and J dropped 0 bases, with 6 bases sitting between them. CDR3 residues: CASSDGDSGANVLTF. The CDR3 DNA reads TGTGCCAGCAGTGACGGTGACTCTGGGGCCAACGTCCTGACTTTC.

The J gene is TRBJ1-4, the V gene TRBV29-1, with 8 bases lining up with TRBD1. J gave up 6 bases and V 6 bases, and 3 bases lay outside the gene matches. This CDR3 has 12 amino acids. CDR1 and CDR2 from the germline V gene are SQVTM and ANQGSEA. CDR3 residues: CSVHRGDEKLFF. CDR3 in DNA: TGCAGCGTACACAGGGGGGATGAAAAACTGTTTTTT.